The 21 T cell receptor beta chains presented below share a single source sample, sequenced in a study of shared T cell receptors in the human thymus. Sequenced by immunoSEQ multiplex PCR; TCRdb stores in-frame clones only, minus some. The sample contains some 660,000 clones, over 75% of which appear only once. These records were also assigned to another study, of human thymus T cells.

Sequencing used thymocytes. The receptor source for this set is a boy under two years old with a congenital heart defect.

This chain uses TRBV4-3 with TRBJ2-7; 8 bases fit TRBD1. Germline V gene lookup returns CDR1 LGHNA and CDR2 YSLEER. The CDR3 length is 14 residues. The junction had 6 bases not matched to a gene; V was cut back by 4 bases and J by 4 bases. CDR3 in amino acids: CASSPGDRGYEQYF. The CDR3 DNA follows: TGCGCCAGCAGCCCCGGAGACAGGGGTTACGAGCAGTACTTC.

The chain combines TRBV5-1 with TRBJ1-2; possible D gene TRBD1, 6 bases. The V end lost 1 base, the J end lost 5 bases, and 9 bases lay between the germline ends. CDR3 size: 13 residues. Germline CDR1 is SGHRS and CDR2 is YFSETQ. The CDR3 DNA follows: TGCGCCAGCAGCTTGTACAGGGCGTATGGCTACACCTTC. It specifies CASSLYRAYGYTF.

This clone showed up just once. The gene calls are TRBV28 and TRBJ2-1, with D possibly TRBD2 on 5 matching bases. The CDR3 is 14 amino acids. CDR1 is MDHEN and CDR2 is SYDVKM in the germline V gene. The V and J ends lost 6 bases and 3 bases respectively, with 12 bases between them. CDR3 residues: CASRDSPIYNEQFF. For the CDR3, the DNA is TGTGCCAGCAGGGACTCGCCGATCTACAATGAGCAGTTCTTC.

The chain's CDR3 is CASSGLGAETQYF. DNA of the CDR3: TGTGCCAGCAGTGGATTGGGGGCAGAGACCCAGTACTTC. This chain uses TRBV2 with TRBJ2-5; tentative D call: TRBD1 (6 bases). Trimming took off 4 bases at V and 4 bases at J, with 10 bases between the two ends. Germline CDR1 and CDR2: SNHLY and FYNNEI. The CDR3 sequence is 13 residues long. The variable domain in full, with the rest retrieved from reference TRBV2 and TRBJ2-5, is EPEVTQTPSHQVTQMGQEVILRCVPISNHLYFYWYRQILGQKVEFLVSFYNNEISEKSEIFDDQFSVERPDGSNFTLKIRSTKLEDSAMYFCASSGLGAETQYFGPGTRLLVL.

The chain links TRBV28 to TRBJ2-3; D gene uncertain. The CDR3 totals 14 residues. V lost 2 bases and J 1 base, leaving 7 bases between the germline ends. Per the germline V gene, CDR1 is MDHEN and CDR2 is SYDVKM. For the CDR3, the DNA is TGTGCCAGCAGTTTAGGTACTCGCACAGATACGCAGTATTTT. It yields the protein CASSLGTRTDTQYF.

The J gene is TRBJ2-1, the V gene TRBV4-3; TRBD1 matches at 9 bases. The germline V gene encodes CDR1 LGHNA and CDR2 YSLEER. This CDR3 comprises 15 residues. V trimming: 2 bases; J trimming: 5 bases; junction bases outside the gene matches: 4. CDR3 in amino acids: CASSQPGQGNNEQFF. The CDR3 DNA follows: TGCGCCAGCAGCCAACCGGGACAGGGAAACAATGAGCAGTTCTTC.

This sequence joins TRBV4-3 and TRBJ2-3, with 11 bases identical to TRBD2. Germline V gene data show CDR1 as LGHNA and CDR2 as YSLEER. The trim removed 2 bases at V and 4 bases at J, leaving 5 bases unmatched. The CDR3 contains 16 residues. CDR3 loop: CASSQPTSGAPDTQYF. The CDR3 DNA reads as TGCGCCAGCAGCCAACCGACTAGCGGGGCCCCAGATACGCAGTATTTT.

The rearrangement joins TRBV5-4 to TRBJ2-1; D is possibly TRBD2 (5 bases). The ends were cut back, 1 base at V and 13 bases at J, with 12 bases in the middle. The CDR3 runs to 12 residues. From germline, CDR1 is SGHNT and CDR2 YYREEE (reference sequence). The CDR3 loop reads CASSLSEGPQFF. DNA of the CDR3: TGTGCCAGCAGCTTGTCTGAGGGCCCCCAGTTCTTC.

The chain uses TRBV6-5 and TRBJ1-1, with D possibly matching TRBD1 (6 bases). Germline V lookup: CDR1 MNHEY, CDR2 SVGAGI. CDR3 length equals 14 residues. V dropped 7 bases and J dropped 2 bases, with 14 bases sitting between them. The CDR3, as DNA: TGTGCCAGCATTTCCGGGACACTAAACACTGAAGCTTTCTTT. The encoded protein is CASISGTLNTEAFF.

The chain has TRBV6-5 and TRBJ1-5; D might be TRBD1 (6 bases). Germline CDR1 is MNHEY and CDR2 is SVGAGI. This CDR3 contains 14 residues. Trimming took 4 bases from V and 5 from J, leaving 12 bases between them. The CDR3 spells CASSWAGVDQPQHF. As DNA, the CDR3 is TGTGCCAGCAGTTGGGCAGGGGTGGATCAGCCCCAGCATTTT.

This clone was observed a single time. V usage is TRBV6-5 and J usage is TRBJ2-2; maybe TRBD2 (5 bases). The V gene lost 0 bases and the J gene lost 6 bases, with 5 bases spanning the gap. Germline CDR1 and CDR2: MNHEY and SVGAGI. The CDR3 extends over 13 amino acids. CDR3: CASSYSSAGELFF. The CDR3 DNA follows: TGTGCCAGCAGTTACTCTAGCGCCGGGGAGCTGTTTTTT.

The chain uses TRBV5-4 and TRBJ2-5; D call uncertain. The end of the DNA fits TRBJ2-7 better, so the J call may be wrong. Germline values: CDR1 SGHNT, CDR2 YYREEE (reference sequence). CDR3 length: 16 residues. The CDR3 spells CASSLDLFPNGHEQYF. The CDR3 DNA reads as TGTGCCAGCAGCTTGGATTTGTTCCCAAATGGGCACGAGCAGTACTTC.

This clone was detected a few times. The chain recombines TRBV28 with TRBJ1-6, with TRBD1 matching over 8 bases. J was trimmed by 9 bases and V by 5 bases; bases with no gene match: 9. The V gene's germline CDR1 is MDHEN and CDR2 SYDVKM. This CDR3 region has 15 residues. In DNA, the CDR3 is TGTGCCAGCAGTCCGGACAGGGTGGGGGGTTCACCCCTCCACTTT. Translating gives CASSPDRVGGSPLHF.

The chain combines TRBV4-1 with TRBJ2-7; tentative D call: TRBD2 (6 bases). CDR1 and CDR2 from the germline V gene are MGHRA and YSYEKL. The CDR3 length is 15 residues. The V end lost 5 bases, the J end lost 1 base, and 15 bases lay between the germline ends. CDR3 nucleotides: TGCGCCAGCAGCTCACGCCGGGACTCTTCCTACGAGCAGTACTTC. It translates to CASSSRRDSSYEQYF.

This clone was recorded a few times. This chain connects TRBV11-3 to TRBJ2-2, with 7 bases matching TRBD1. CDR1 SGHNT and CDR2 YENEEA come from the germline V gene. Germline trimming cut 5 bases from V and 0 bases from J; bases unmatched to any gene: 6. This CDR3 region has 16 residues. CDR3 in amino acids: CASSEGQVANTGELFF. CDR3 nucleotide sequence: TGTGCCAGCAGCGAAGGACAGGTCGCGAACACCGGGGAGCTGTTTTTT.

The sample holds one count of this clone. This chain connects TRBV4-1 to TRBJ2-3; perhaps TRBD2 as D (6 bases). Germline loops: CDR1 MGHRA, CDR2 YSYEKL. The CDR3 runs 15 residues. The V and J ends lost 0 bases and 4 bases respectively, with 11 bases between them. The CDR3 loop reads CASSQDRESADTQYF. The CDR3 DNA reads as TGCGCCAGCAGCCAAGATCGGGAGTCGGCAGATACGCAGTATTTT.

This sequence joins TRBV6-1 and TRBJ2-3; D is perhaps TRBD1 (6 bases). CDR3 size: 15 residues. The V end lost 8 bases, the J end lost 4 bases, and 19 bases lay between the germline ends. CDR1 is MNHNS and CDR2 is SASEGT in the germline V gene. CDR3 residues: CASRKGGNVSDTQYF. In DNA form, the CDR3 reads TGTGCCAGCCGAAAAGGGGGAAACGTATCAGATACGCAGTATTTT.

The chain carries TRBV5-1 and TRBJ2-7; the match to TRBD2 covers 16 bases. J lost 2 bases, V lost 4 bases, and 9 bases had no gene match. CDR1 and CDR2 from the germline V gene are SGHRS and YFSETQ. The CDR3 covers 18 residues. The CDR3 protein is CASSPPGLAGGTTYEQYF. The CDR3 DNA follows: TGCGCCAGCAGCCCACCGGGACTAGCGGGGGGGACCACCTACGAGCAGTACTTC.

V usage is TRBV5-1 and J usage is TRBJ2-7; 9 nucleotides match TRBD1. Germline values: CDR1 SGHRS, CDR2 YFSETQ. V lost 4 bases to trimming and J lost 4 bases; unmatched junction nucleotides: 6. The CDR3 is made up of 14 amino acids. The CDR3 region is CASSPRDRVYEQYF. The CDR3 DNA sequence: TGCGCCAGCAGCCCCCGGGACAGGGTGTACGAGCAGTACTTC. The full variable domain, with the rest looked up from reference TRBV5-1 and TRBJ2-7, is KAGVTQTPRYLIKTRGQQVTLSCSPISGHRSVSWYQQTPGQGLQFLFEYFSETQRNKGNFPGRFSGRQFSNSRSEMNVSTLELGDSALYLCASSPRDRVYEQYFGPGTRLTVT.

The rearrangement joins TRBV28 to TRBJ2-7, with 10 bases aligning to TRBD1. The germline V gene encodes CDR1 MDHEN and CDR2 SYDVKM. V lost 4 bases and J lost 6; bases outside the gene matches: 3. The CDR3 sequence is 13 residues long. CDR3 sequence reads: CASSSGTGVEQYF. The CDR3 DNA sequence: TGTGCCAGCAGTTCGGGGACAGGGGTCGAGCAGTACTTC.

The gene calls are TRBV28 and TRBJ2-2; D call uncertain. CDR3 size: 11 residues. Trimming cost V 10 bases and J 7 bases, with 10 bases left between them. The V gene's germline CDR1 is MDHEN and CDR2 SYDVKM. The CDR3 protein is CATLLVGELFF. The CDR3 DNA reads TGTGCCACTCTACTTGTCGGGGAGCTGTTTTTT.